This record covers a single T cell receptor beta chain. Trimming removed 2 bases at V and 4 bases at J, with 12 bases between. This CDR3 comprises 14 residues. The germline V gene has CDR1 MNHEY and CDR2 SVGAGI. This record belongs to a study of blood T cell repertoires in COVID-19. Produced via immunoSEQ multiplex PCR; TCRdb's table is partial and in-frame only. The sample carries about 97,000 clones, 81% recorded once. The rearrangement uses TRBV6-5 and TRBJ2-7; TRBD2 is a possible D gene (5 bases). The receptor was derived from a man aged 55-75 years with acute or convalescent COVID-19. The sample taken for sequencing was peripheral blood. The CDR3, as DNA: TGTGCCAGCAGTTACCGGGCTAGCAAGTACGAGCAGTACTTC. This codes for CASSYRASKYEQYF.